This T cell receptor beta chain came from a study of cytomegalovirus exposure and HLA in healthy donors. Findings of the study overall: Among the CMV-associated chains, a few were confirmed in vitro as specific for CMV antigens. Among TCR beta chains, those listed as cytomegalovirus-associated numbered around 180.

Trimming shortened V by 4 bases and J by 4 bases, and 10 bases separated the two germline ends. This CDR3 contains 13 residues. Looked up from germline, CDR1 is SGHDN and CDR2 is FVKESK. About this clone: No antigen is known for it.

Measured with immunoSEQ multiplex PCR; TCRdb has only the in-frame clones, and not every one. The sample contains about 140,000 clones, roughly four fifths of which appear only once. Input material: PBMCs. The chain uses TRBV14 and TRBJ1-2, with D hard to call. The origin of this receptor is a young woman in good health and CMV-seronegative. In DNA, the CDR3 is TGTGCCAGCAGCCGCCCGTTTAGCTATGGCTACACCTTC. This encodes CASSRPFSYGYTF. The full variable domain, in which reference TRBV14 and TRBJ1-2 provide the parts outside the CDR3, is EAGVTQFPSHSVIEKGQTVTLRCDPISGHDNLYWYRRVMGKEIKFLLHFVKESKQDESGMPNNRFLAERTGGTYSTLKVQPAELEDSGVYFCASSRPFSYGYTFGSGTRLTVV.